This T cell receptor (beta chain) was obtained from a study of spatial heterogeneity in lung cancer. Across the study: The count of detected beta-chain sequences consistently exceeded that of alpha-chain sequences.

Time point defined: sample taken at primary tumor resection. Unsorted tumor, nontumor lung tissue or cryopreserved PBMC supplied the whole RNA. MiXCR, applied by TCRdb to the 5' RACE reads, yields one record per CDR3 protein. The table includes about 92,000 distinct CDR3 sequences, about 12% detected once. The CDR3 consists of 19 residues. Per the germline V gene, CDR1 is LGHNA and CDR2 is YSLEER. V lost 0 bases and J lost 0; bases outside the gene matches: 10. The source was PBMCs, collected at surgery. This sequence was found in a male donor with early-stage non-small cell lung cancer. The chain has TRBV4-3 and TRBJ2-1, with TRBD2 identical over 8 bases. The CDR3 DNA sequence: TGCGCCAGCAGCCAAGATTATACTACCGGGACTAGCTCCTACAATGAGCAGTTCTTC. This sequence encodes CASSQDYTTGTSSYNEQFF.